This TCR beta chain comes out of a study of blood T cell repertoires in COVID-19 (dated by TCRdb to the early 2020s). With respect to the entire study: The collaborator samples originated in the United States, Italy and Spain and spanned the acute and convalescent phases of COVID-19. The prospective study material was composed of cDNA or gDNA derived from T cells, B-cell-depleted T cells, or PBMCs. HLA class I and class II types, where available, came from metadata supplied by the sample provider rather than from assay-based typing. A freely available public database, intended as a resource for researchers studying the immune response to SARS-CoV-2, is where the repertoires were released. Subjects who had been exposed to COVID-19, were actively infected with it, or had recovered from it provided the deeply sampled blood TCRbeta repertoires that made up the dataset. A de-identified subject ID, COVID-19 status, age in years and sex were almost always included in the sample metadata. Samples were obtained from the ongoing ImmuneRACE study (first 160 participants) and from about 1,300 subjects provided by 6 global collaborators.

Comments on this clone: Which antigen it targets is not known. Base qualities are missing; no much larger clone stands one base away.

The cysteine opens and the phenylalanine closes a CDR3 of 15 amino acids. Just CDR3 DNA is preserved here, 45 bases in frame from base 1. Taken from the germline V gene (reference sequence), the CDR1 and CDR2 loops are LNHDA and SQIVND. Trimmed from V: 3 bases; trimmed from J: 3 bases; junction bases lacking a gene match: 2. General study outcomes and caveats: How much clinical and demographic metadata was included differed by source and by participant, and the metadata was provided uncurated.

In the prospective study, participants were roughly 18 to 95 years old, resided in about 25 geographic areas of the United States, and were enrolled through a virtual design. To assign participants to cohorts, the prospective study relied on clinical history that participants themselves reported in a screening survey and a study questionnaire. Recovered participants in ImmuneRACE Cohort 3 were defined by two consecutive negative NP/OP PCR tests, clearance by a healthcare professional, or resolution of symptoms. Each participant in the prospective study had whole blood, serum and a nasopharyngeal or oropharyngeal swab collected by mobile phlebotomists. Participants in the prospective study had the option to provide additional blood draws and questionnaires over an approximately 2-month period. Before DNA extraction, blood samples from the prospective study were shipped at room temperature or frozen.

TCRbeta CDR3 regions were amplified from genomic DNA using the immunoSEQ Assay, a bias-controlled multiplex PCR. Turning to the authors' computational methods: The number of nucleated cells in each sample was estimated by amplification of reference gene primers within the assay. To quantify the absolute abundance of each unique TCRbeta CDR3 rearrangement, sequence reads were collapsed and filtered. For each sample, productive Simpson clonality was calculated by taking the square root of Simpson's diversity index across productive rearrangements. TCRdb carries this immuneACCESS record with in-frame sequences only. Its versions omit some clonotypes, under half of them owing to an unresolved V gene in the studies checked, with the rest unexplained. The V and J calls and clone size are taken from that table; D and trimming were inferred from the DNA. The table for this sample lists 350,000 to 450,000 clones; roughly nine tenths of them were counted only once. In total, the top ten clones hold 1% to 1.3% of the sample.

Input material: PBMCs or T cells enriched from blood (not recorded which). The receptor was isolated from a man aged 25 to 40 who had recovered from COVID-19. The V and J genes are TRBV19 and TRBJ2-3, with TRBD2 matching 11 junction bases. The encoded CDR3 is CASSMGLAETDTQYF. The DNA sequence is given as TGTGCCAGTAGTATGGGACTAGCGGAAACAGATACGCAGTATTTT. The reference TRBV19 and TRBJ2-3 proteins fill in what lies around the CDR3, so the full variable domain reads DGGITQSPKYLFRKEGQNVTLSCEQNLNHDAMYWYRQDPGQGLRLIYYSQIVNDFQKGDIAEGYSVSREKKESFPLTVTSAQKNPTAFYLCASSMGLAETDTQYFGPGTRLTVL.